This section outlines one T cell receptor beta chain sequence together with its context. Trimming at V came to 3 bases and at J to 2 bases, leaving 9 bases not matched to a gene. CDR1 is ENHRY, CDR2 SYGVKD, per germline. The CDR3 length is 17 residues. Original data processing: Nucleated cell counts were estimated from reference gene primer amplification. Assay: immunoSEQ multiplex PCR; the TCRdb copy retains only in-frame clones and omits some. V and J calls and clone size come straight from that table; D and trimming were deduced from the DNA. This sample has around 100,000 clones; 85% to 90% occur once, and the top ten carry about a third. This sample stems from a study of blood T cell repertoires in COVID-19. Whole-study context: Nucleic acid was either cDNA or gDNA, and it came from T cells, B-cell-depleted T cells, or PBMCs.

V is TRBV10-3 and J is TRBJ1-3; 8 bases fit TRBD1. The sequence was collected from a woman of 80 years or more with acute or convalescent COVID-19. Sequences were obtained from peripheral blood. The CDR3 loop is CAISEYLTGGAGNTIYF. DNA for the CDR3: TGTGCCATCAGTGAATACTTAACAGGGGGAGCTGGAAACACCATATATTTT.